This TCR beta chain appears in the sequencing data of a study of blood T cell repertoires in COVID-19 (dated by TCRdb to about 2020). Broadly, across the study: The collaborator samples originated in the United States, Italy and Spain and spanned the acute and convalescent phases of COVID-19. The samples were drawn from the first 160 participants of the ongoing ImmuneRACE study and from 1,254 subjects provided by 6 global collaborators. A freely available public database, intended as a resource for researchers studying the immune response to SARS-CoV-2, is where the repertoires were released. Where available, HLA class I and class II types were obtained from metadata supplied by the sample provider rather than from assay-based typing. Sample metadata almost always included a de-identified subject ID, COVID-19 status, age in years and sex. The prospective study material was composed of cDNA or gDNA derived from T cells, B-cell-depleted T cells, or PBMCs. Deeply sampled blood TCRbeta repertoires from subjects exposed to, actively infected with, or recovered from COVID-19 were included in the dataset. Overall study results and their limits: Clinical and demographic metadata were provided uncurated, with the amount varying by source and participant.

The collaborating institutions used their own protocols to collect whole blood in K2EDTA tubes. For TCRbeta analysis, collaborators shipped samples in one of three forms: frozen whole blood, isolated PBMCs, or DNA extracted from either of those sample types. TCRbeta CDR3 regions were amplified from genomic DNA using the immunoSEQ Assay, a bias-controlled multiplex PCR. The original pipeline was this. Nucleated cell counts per sample were estimated from amplification of reference gene primers within the assay. To quantify the absolute abundance of each unique TCRbeta CDR3 rearrangement, sequence reads were collapsed and filtered. For each sample, productive Simpson clonality was calculated as the square root of Simpson's diversity index across productive rearrangements. TCRdb limited this immuneACCESS table to in-frame rearrangements with V and J called. A share of clones is missing; checked studies link under half to unresolved V genes, and the rest is unexplained. The V and J calls and clone size come from that table; D and trimming were worked out from the DNA. Across this sample there are around 140,000 clones, with 65% to 90% seen only once. The top ten constitute roughly 10% of the sample.

As regards this clone: Its target antigen remains unknown. Base qualities are missing; no much larger clone stands one base away.

CDR1 and CDR2 are drawn from the germline V gene: KGHSH, LQKENI. V gives up 5 bases and J gives up 5 bases, and the segment between their germline ends measures 7 bases. From the cysteine through the phenylalanine, the CDR3 covers 12 amino acids. Only the CDR3 DNA stays, 36 bases, in frame from base 1. The sample taken for sequencing was peripheral blood. The chain is assembled from TRBV18 and TRBJ2-4, and perhaps TRBD1 as D gene, on 5 matching bases. The clonotype comes from a man aged 60 to 69 with active or convalescent COVID-19. The DNA is TGTGCCAGCTCAACAGGCGAAAACATTCAGTACTTC. This gives the protein CASSTGENIQYF.